Listed here are 18 T cell receptor beta chains from one sample, sequenced in a study of blood T cell repertoires in COVID-19. Only in-frame clones appear in the TCRdb table, and some are missing; sequencing was by immunoSEQ multiplex PCR. The table shows approximately 200,000 clones, with 70% to 80% occurring only once. Sequenced input: peripheral blood. All receptors derive from a woman between 40 and 50 years old with COVID-19, enrolled during active disease.

This sequence joins TRBV18 and TRBJ2-3; a weak D match, TRBD1 (7 bases). The CDR3 length is 17 residues. V shed 5 bases and J shed 3 bases, with 21 bases lying between them. The germline CDR1 and CDR2 sequences are KGHSH and LQKENI. The CDR3 reads CASSTYDRDFGTDTQYF. In DNA form, the CDR3 reads TGTGCCAGCTCAACATACGACAGGGACTTCGGGACAGATACGCAGTATTTT.

The chain joins TRBV3-1 (or the pseudogene TRBV3-2) to TRBJ1-3, with TRBD1 matching 8 bases. CDR3 length: 14 residues. The trim removed 5 bases at V and 5 bases at J, leaving 5 bases unmatched. Germline CDR1 reads LGHDT; CDR2 reads YNNKEL (reference sequence). The CDR3 reads CASSVDRGRNTIYF. The CDR3 region has the DNA TGTGCCAGCAGCGTCGACAGGGGTAGAAACACCATATATTTT.

The CDR3 coding sequence is TGTGCCAGCAGCTTAGTTGGGGCCACAGATACGCAGTATTTT. Amino acid sequence: CASSLVGATDTQYF. This chain joins TRBV11-3 and TRBJ2-3; possible D gene TRBD1, 5 bases. V was pared by 1 base and J by 2 bases, with 7 bases between. Germline V lookup: CDR1 SGHNT, CDR2 YENEEA. The CDR3 covers 14 residues. Full variable domain (rest looked up from reference TRBV11-3 and TRBJ2-3): EAGVVQSPRYKIIEKKQPVAFWCNPISGHNTLYWYLQNLGQGPELLIRYENEEAVDDSQLPKDRFSAERLKGVDSTLKIQPAELGDSAVYLCASSLVGATDTQYFGPGTRLTVL.

V and J are TRBV18 and TRBJ2-1, with D hard to call. Looked up from germline, CDR1 is KGHSH and CDR2 is LQKENI. The length of the CDR3 is 15 residues. Trimming removed 2 bases at V and 3 bases at J, with 11 bases between. DNA for the CDR3: TGTGCCAGCTCACCATACAGTTCGAACTACAATGAGCAGTTCTTC. This sequence encodes CASSPYSSNYNEQFF.

CDR3 loop: CASRWTSGSLTDTQYF. The DNA for the CDR3 is TGTGCCAGCAGATGGACTAGCGGGAGCCTCACAGATACGCAGTATTTT. The genes are TRBV28 and TRBJ2-3, with TRBD2 matching over 13 bases. Germline CDR1 is MDHEN and CDR2 is SYDVKM. This CDR3 has 16 residues. J gave up 2 bases and V 6 bases, and 5 bases lay outside the gene matches.

The chain recombines TRBV20-1 with TRBJ1-1, with D tentatively TRBD1 (5 bases). The germline V gene encodes CDR1 DFQATT and CDR2 SNEGSKA (reference sequence). The CDR3 totals 14 residues. V lost 3 bases and J lost 1, with 12 bases in between. CDR3: CSASHKGSNTEAFF. The CDR3 bases are TGCAGTGCTAGTCACAAGGGGTCGAACACTGAAGCTTTCTTT.

The V gene is TRBV7-8, the J gene TRBJ2-7, with a possible D match to TRBD2 (5 bases). Germline V lookup: CDR1 SGHVS, CDR2 FQNEAQ. The CDR3 totals 16 residues. V was clipped by 0 bases and J by 2 bases, with 14 bases between them. The CDR3 here is CASSLARALEPYEQYF. The DNA of the CDR3 is TGTGCCAGCAGCTTAGCGCGGGCTTTGGAACCCTACGAGCAGTACTTC. Looking up the rest from reference TRBV7-8 and TRBJ2-7 gives the full variable domain: GAGVSQSPRYKVAKRGQDVALRCDPISGHVSLFWYQQALGQGPEFLTYFQNEAQLDKSGLPSDRFFAERPEGSVSTLKIQRTQQEDSAVYLCASSLARALEPYEQYFGPGTRLTVT.

The chain is built from TRBV7-2 and TRBJ1-1; tentatively, D is TRBD1 (5 bases). Germline CDR1 is SGHTA and CDR2 is FQGNSA. With 5 bases removed from V and 7 bases from J, the gap between germline ends came to 14 bases. The CDR3 has 13 residues. CDR3 nucleotide sequence: TGTGCCAGCAGCCTGAAGGGAGGGGTTGAAGCTTTCTTT. It encodes CASSLKGGVEAFF.

This clone was found once. V gene TRBV24-1 combines with J gene TRBJ2-1; 9 nucleotides line up with TRBD1. The CDR3 consists of 16 residues. V shed 2 bases and J 4 bases; nucleotides not matched to a gene: 5. Germline V gene data show CDR1 as KGHDR and CDR2 as SFDVKD. CDR3 region: CATSDSDRGLYNEQFF. Here the CDR3 DNA reads TGTGCCACCAGTGATTCGGACAGGGGATTATACAATGAGCAGTTCTTC.

V and J are TRBV6-5 and TRBJ1-2, with D hard to call. Germline V gene sequence: CDR1 MNHEY, CDR2 SVGAGI. The CDR3 totals 15 residues. V lost 6 bases to trimming and J lost 0 bases, with 14 bases between them. The CDR3 spells CASSSAQRTNYGYTF. As DNA, the CDR3 is TGTGCCAGCAGCTCCGCACAGCGGACTAACTATGGCTACACCTTC.

This chain uses TRBV14 with TRBJ2-6; the D is unclear. V lost 1 base to trimming and J lost 7 bases, with 11 bases between them. Looked up from germline, CDR1 is SGHDN and CDR2 is FVKESK. The CDR3 is made up of 15 amino acids. CDR3 coding DNA: TGTGCCAGCAGCCAAGCAGGCAGGATAGCCAACGTCCTGACTTTC. This translates into CASSQAGRIANVLTF.

This clone was detected only once. The rearrangement links TRBV5-1 to TRBJ2-7, with D possibly being TRBD1 (5 bases). With 6 bases removed from V and 2 bases from J, the gap between germline ends came to 15 bases. The CDR3 runs to 14 residues. CDR1 SGHRS and CDR2 YFSETQ come from the germline V gene. CDR3 nucleotides: TGCGCCAGCAACCAGGGCCCAGGAGCCTACGAGCAGTACTTC. Protein: CASNQGPGAYEQYF.

V is TRBV10-3 and J is TRBJ2-1; TRBD2 matches 10 bases. The CDR3 has 15 amino acids. The ends lost 2 bases at V and 7 bases at J; junction bases unmatched: 5. CDR1 and CDR2 from the germline V gene are ENHRY and SYGVKD. In DNA form, the CDR3 reads TGTGCCATCAGTGAGAGAGCGGGGGGGCCGAATGAGCAGTTCTTC. It yields the protein CAISERAGGPNEQFF.

The rearrangement uses TRBV5-5 and TRBJ1-2, with 8 positions matching TRBD1. The CDR3 has 14 amino acids. The germline V gene encodes CDR1 SGHKS and CDR2 YYEKEE (reference sequence). The V segment lost 0 bases and the J segment 8 bases; nucleotides outside the gene matches: 6. The CDR3 protein is CASSLEDRVRGYTF. The CDR3, as DNA: TGTGCCAGCAGCTTGGAGGACAGGGTACGAGGCTACACCTTC.

This clone appeared a few times. The rearrangement joins TRBV6-1 to TRBJ1-4; weak D call: TRBD1 (6 bases). The CDR3 spans 16 residues. Looked up from germline, CDR1 is MNHNS and CDR2 is SASEGT. V was clipped by 0 bases and J by 5 bases, with 13 bases between them. The CDR3 sequence is CASSEATQGVNEKLFF. CDR3 DNA sequence: TGTGCCAGCAGTGAAGCCACACAGGGCGTCAATGAAAAACTGTTTTTT.

The chain links TRBV20-1 to TRBJ1-1; D not resolved. V lost 3 bases and J lost 5, with 16 bases in between. Looked up from germline, CDR1 is DFQATT and CDR2 is SNEGSKA (reference sequence). The CDR3 runs 14 residues. The CDR3 coding sequence is TGCAGTGCTAGTCTACACGGCGGGAGGACTGAAGCTTTCTTT. Translation: CSASLHGGRTEAFF.

The V and J genes are TRBV9 and TRBJ1-1, with 9 positions matching TRBD1. CDR3 size: 15 residues. V lost 0 bases, J lost 6 bases, and 6 bases stayed unmatched. Germline V lookup: CDR1 SGDLS, CDR2 YYNGEE. The DNA for the CDR3 is TGTGCCAGCAGCGTAGGGGGGACAGGGTCATCTGAAGCTTTCTTT. Residues: CASSVGGTGSSEAFF.

V and J are TRBV10-1 and TRBJ2-3, with TRBD2 matching 12 bases. The V gene end was trimmed by 4 bases and the J gene end by 5 bases; junction bases not matched to a gene: 1. The CDR3 is 14 amino acids. Germline values: CDR1 WNHNN, CDR2 SYGVQD (reference sequence). The CDR3 nucleotides are TGCGCCAGCAGTGCTAGCGGGAGGGAAGATACGCAGTATTTT. It codes for CASSASGREDTQYF.